The T cell receptor beta chain under discussion was sequenced for a study of shared clonotypes between healthy human individuals. Notes on the study in general: Memory subsets had estimated richness that was generally smaller than that of naive subsets. A handful of donors showed sharing of about 4.7% of naive CD4 clonotypes.

TCRdb's table, derived via immunoSEQ multiplex PCR, lists solely in-frame clones and lacks some. The top ten clones hold over 0.12% of a sample with approximately 2.5 million clones, 85% to 95% of them seen once. As concerns this clone: Its antigen is unknown.

The CDR3 has 15 residues. From germline, CDR1 is SGHNT and CDR2 YYREEE (reference sequence). The V gene lost 1 base and the J gene lost 3 bases, with 8 bases spanning the gap. The sequence derives from a man between 18 and 35 years old in good health. Sequencing was performed on naive CD4+ T cells sorted from blood. Described subset: CD45RA+ positively selected. The chain links TRBV5-4 to TRBJ2-6, with D maybe TRBD1 (5 bases). This CDR3 is CASSLQGIGANVLTF. CDR3 DNA sequence: TGTGCCAGCAGCTTGCAGGGAATTGGGGCCAACGTCCTGACTTTC.